This T cell receptor beta chain was recovered during a study of T cell responses to AZD1222 COVID-19 vaccine. Points from the study as a whole: Spike regions recognized by vaccine-associated CD4 TCRs spanned the protein, led by 160-218 and 743-854. No day 14 peak samples; only post-peak repertoires were characterized. Compared with day 0, the breadth and depth of the Spike-specific TCR repertoire rose significantly after two doses of AZD1222.

Clones were read by immunoSEQ multiplex PCR, and TCRdb kept only the in-frame ones, dropping some. The sample holds tens of thousands of clones, 80% to 90% seen once. On this clone: The antigen is undetermined.

Germline CDR1 and CDR2: SGDLS and YYNGEE. The V gene lost 1 base and the J gene lost 8 bases, with 18 bases spanning the gap. CDR3 length: 15 residues. The rearrangement joins TRBV9 to TRBJ1-2; D perhaps matches TRBD1 (6 bases). The clonotype originates from an adult in good health. The sample was peripheral blood, taken on day 0 of AZD1222 vaccination. CDR3 region: CASSVSGALRGGYTF. The CDR3, as DNA: TGTGCCAGCAGCGTAAGCGGCGCATTAAGGGGGGGCTACACCTTC.